Following are 10 T cell receptor beta chains from one sample sequenced in a study of control samples from healthy donors and cancer patients. Measured with immunoSEQ multiplex PCR; TCRdb has only the in-frame clones, and not every one. The sample has some 120,000 clones; more than 80% are singletons. The material sequenced was blood. All receptors come from a man between 18 and 35 years old in good health.

The V and J genes are TRBV25-1 and TRBJ2-7, with D maybe TRBD2 (5 bases). V was trimmed by 7 bases and J by 2 bases, leaving 15 bases between them. The CDR3 is made up of 14 amino acids. CDR1 and CDR2 (germline): MGHDK, SYGVNS. The CDR3 region has the DNA TGTGCCAGCACCAGAGTGGGGAGACCCTACGAGCAGTACTTC. As protein: CASTRVGRPYEQYF.

This chain connects TRBV7-9 to TRBJ1-5, with D unclear. The length of the CDR3 is 15 residues. CDR1 SEHNR and CDR2 FQNEAQ come from the germline V gene (reference sequence). V was cut by 5 bases and J by 0 bases, with 11 bases left in between. Written as DNA, the CDR3 is TGTGCCAGCAGCCAGACAAGTCATAGCAATCAGCCCCAGCATTTT. This sequence encodes CASSQTSHSNQPQHF. The whole variable domain, filled in from reference TRBV7-9 and TRBJ1-5, reads DTGVSQNPRHKITKRGQNVTFRCDPISEHNRLYWYRQTLGQGPEFLTYFQNEAQLEKSRLLSDRFSAERPKGSFSTLEIQRTEQGDSAMYLCASSQTSHSNQPQHFGDGTRLSIL.

The chain uses TRBV12-3 or TRBV12-4 and TRBJ1-5; no firm D call. With 8 bases removed from V and 7 bases from J, the gap between germline ends came to 15 bases. The CDR3 totals 13 residues. The CDR3, as DNA: TGTGCCAGCGAATTTGGGCTAGGGCAGCCCCAGCATTTT. Amino acids: CASEFGLGQPQHF.

The rearrangement links TRBV2 to TRBJ2-7, with TRBD1 matching over 10 bases. The germline V gene encodes CDR1 SNHLY and CDR2 FYNNEI. J gave up 4 bases and V 6 bases, and 12 bases lay outside the gene matches. The CDR3 totals 16 residues. The DNA of the CDR3 is TGTGCCAGCAGGGGACAGGGGAGAGGAGCAGTTTACGAGCAGTACGTC. Protein sequence: CASRGQGRGAVYEQYV.

V is TRBV14 and J is TRBJ1-4; D gene unclear. This CDR3 is 17 amino acids long. Per the germline V gene, CDR1 is SGHDN and CDR2 is FVKESK. Trimming removed 4 bases at V and 5 bases at J, with 20 bases between. In DNA, the CDR3 is TGTGCCAGCAGCCTCTCGAAAGGGAGCAACCGAAATGAAAAACTGTTTTTT. It yields the protein CASSLSKGSNRNEKLFF.

The V and J genes are TRBV15 and TRBJ1-1; D call uncertain. Trimming took 3 bases from V and 0 from J, leaving 8 bases between them. CDR3 size: 14 residues. CDR1 and CDR2 from the germline V gene are LNHNV and YYDKDF (reference sequence). CDR3 in amino acids: CATSSLPMNTEAFF. The CDR3 region has the DNA TGTGCCACCAGCAGTCTACCCATGAACACTGAAGCTTTCTTT. Supplemented by reference TRBV15 and TRBJ1-1, the full variable domain reads DAMVIQNPRYQVTQFGKPVTLSCSQTLNHNVMYWYQQKSSQAPKLLFHYYDKDFNNEADTPDNFQSRRPNTSFCFLDIRSPGLGDTAMYLCATSSLPMNTEAFFGQGTRLTVV.

In this sample, this clone turned up once. The chain has TRBV4-1 and TRBJ2-1, with unresolved D. The CDR3 length is 16 residues. Germline assignment: CDR1 MGHRA and CDR2 YSYEKL. The V gene lost 1 base and the J gene lost 2 bases, with 12 bases spanning the gap. The CDR3 region has the DNA TGCGCCAGCAGCCAAGTAAATCTTGTGGCCTACAATGAGCAGTTCTTC. It encodes CASSQVNLVAYNEQFF.

This chain connects TRBV27 to TRBJ2-7; tentative D call: TRBD1 (6 bases). CDR1 is MNHEY and CDR2 is SMNVEV in the germline V gene (reference sequence). The CDR3 runs 15 residues. Trimming removed 2 bases from V and 0 bases from J, with 11 bases in between. The CDR3 reads CASSLTGNPSYEQYF. In DNA, the CDR3 is TGTGCCAGCAGTTTAACAGGGAACCCCTCCTACGAGCAGTACTTC.

The chain links TRBV4-1 to TRBJ1-3, with D tentatively TRBD1 (5 bases). This CDR3 has 17 amino acids. Germline-derived CDR1 and CDR2 are MGHRA and YSYEKL. V was trimmed by 3 bases and J by 0 bases, leaving 15 bases between them. The DNA for the CDR3 is TGCGCCAGCAGCCACCCCGGTTGGAGGGGCTCTGGAAACACCATATATTTT. Its protein is CASSHPGWRGSGNTIYF.

The J gene is TRBJ2-5, the V gene TRBV7-6; 12 positions match TRBD2. Germline assignment: CDR1 SGHVS and CDR2 FNYEAQ. Unmatched junction bases numbered 2, after V lost 1 base and J lost 2 bases. This CDR3 contains 16 residues. CDR3 nucleotides: TGTGCCAGCAGCTTAGGACTAGCGGGGGTACAAGAGACCCAGTACTTC. Protein: CASSLGLAGVQETQYF.